This paragraph covers one T cell receptor (beta chain) sequence. Its recognized antigen is unknown. No base quality information exists; no much larger clone differs at one position. Receptor amplification or capture employed the immunoSEQ multiplex PCR assay. For the multiplex PCR, a mixture combining 60 forward primers for TCR Vbeta segments and 13 reverse primers for TCR Jbeta segments was used. The CDR3 region of rearranged TCR beta genes was amplified from genomic DNA by a multiplex PCR assay. On the Illumina HiSeq System, the amplified TCR beta libraries were sequenced as 87-base-pair reads. The study's own analysis went as follows. Across the 500 to 700 repertoires, a later analysis counted roughly 77 million unique TCR beta chains, 8.5 million to 12 million of which were shared by at least two donors. A nearest-neighbor algorithm error-corrected the raw reads and collapsed the reads into unique sequences, merging closely related sequences to remove PCR and sequencing errors. CDR3 sequences were aligned to IMGT reference sequences to assign V, D and J gene segments. For a sequence to be retained, at least a six-nucleotide match to both a V gene segment and a J gene segment was required. Rearrangements were classified as productive when the CDR3 lacked stop codons and remained in frame with V and J, and all other rearrangements were classified as non-productive. Following IMGT convention, CDR3 was defined as the stretch from the second conserved V-encoded cysteine to the conserved J-encoded phenylalanine. The earlier analysis of some 550 of the donors excluded any sequence lacking an unambiguous match to a single V gene segment. In an earlier analysis of roughly 600 of the donors, a V segment was called functional when productive rearrangements were above 56.7%, and segregating when the standard deviation between donors exceeded 5%. A statistical classification framework was developed to diagnose cytomegalovirus status using the catalog of TCR beta chain sequences. In a later analysis, V and J genes were assigned by comparing TCR nucleotide sequences against IMGT/GENE-DB human TR gene sequences. Using the TCRdist pipeline, a later analysis assigned CDR3 sequences along with most-parsimonious VDJ recombination scenarios. In a later analysis, each TCR beta chain was defined by its CDR3 amino acid sequence together with its V-gene family, and reads lacking a unique V-gene family were excluded. A later analysis removed roughly 590 highly shared, low-generation-probability nucleotide sequences to deal with suspected cross-contamination and a sequencing artifact. In a later analysis, a clonal expansion index was calculated for each public chain from normalized within-repertoire ranks of inferred template counts. A later analysis computed generation probabilities with a VDJ recombination model fitted to out-of-frame rearrangements, and checked the results against IGoR. Hypergeometric tests were used in a later analysis to score TCR-TCR, TCR-HLA and TCR-CMV co-occurrence, with a repertoire-size bias correction applied to the TCR pairs. In a later analysis, false discovery rates were estimated by permuting HLA or CMV assignments 20 times. In a later analysis, co-occurring TCRs were grouped using DBSCAN, and TCRdist sequence similarity was added for clustering within HLA-allele-positive subsets. For co-occurrence clustering, repertoires with fewer than 30,000 or more than 120,000 public chains were excluded, along with roughly 5 repertoires with anomalous nucleotide sharing. What TCRdb holds here is the immuneACCESS table cut down to in-frame rearrangements. Part of the clones is not present; checked against another copy, under half of the missing clones reflect an unresolved V gene, and the others are unexplained. V, J and clone size reflect that table, while D and trimming were determined from the DNA. The sample records 150,000 or so clones, about 76% of which are singletons. Clones ranked in the top ten supply roughly 7.1% of the sample.

The germline V gene sets CDR1 to KGHSH and CDR2 to LQKENI. The CDR3 has 14 amino acids, counting the end cysteine and phenylalanine. CDR3 DNA is the only sequence kept; it has 42 bases, read in frame from the first base. Trimming removed 4 bases from V and 5 bases from J; the gene matches leave 5 bases unexplained. In total, roughly 670 healthy bone marrow donors made up the cohort. Cohort members were all nominally healthy when sampled, although unrecorded immune exposures were likely present. The donor was CMV seropositive and belonged to the group of about 290 seropositive cohort members. A peripheral blood sample was collected from each donor, and TCR beta sequencing was performed on peripheral blood mononuclear cells. The Qiagen DNeasy Blood Extraction Kit was used to extract genomic DNA from the blood cell samples. The entry originates in a study of cytomegalovirus exposure and HLA in healthy donors (dated by TCRdb to 2016 to 2017). For the wider study: According to an earlier analysis of a few hundred of the donors, about 179 million T cells yielded roughly 100 million unique TCR beta sequences and approximately 280 Gb of sequence data. An early release that covered about 600 HLA-typed donors contained approximately 300 gigabases of sequencing data and approximately 85 million unique TCR sequences. The genetic ancestry cluster associated with self-reported Caucasian donors included roughly 84% of the 300 to 450 genotyped donors. The aim of the study was to test whether cataloging public T cell receptors could identify signatures of past pathogen exposure. Using immunosequencing, the study profiled T cell repertoires from about 610 subjects and related those repertoires to cytomegalovirus serostatus. Along with the approximately 620-subject first cohort, a separate validation cohort of over 90 different subjects was used. High-throughput TCR immunosequencing, statistical association of individual TCRs with disease status, and machine learning were combined to predict cytomegalovirus infection status. A later analysis re-analyzed previously published TCR beta repertoires from roughly 600 donors and added high-resolution HLA genotyping to study TCR occurrence patterns. Rather than using new phenotypic data, the later analysis identified candidate immune exposures from TCR beta sequences and from how often those sequences occurred across donors. To decide whether each TCR beta V gene segment behaved as functional or pseudogenic, an earlier analysis of fewer than 750 of the donors relied on high-throughput TCR beta sequencing. Donor age, sex, ethnicity and CMV serostatus were compiled alongside the repertoire data. Genome-wide SNP genotypes for about 60% of the roughly 670 donors were used in a later genetic analysis, which treated that subset as a discovery cohort. Every repertoire in the discovery cohort had been generated on one and the same sequencing platform. Both class I and class II loci were covered by HLA typing, at four-digit resolution. The number of donors typed differed by locus, with about 629-640 for A, B, C, DRB1 and DQB1, approximately 500 for DQA1, over 600 for DPA1, and 450 to 480 for DPB1. About five DR-DQ haplotypes were handled as single units for association and clustering, since linkage in the cohort was strong. On average, around 230,000 unique TCR beta nucleotide sequences were sequenced per donor among 350 to 400 genotyped donors of the cohort, with around 19% of those sequences being non-productive. Points the paper makes about the study in general: A later analysis found that TCR association rates varied across HLA loci, with DRB1 alleles showing the most associated TCRs and HLA-C alleles the fewest. While some public TCRs were present in many individuals, most TCR sequences turned up only very rarely across donors. The classifier was reported to diagnose cytomegalovirus status with high specificity and sensitivity in both the original cohort and the validation cohort. At a false discovery rate of 0.05, a later analysis linked under 20,000 TCR beta sequences to specific HLA alleles. Sequencing depth was assumed to be roughly uniform across donors in the presence/absence analyses, though that assumption may not hold. Immune exposure information for the cohort was limited to CMV serostatus. In a later genetic analysis, fewer N-insertions in productive TCRs were reported among donors in an Asian-associated ancestry cluster than the approximately 670-donor mean. A group of highly shared sequence variants was considered likely to be a technical artifact of the sequencing pipeline. Three of the identified cytomegalovirus-associated TCR beta chains were confirmed in vitro to be specific for cytomegalovirus antigens. In a later analysis, most CMV-associated TCR beta chains were found to appear HLA-restricted, with HLA associations seemingly driven largely by CMV exposure. In the study, 150 to 200 TCR beta chains were listed as associated with cytomegalovirus. Only TCR beta chains were sequenced in this cohort, and the absence of alpha or paired-chain data limited detectable features. Assigning TCR associations to individual alleles was difficult when HLA alleles, especially DR and DQ, strongly co-occurred. Linkage disequilibrium might explain the correlated functional status among segregating V segments, but an unknown experimental factor could not be ruled out. A later genetic analysis associated a missense DCLRE1C variant with V-gene and J-gene trimming of TCR beta chains, and an independent cohort replicated the association. In a later analysis, several top co-occurrence clusters were reported to appear linked to parvovirus B19, influenza, CMV and Epstein-Barr virus. In a later analysis, HLA-associated TCR beta chains were found to be more clonally expanded and to have lower generation probabilities than equally common non-associated chains. A further reported finding was that TCR beta sequences accurately predicted the HLA-A and HLA-B alleles for most subjects in the first cohort. The earlier analysis of 587 of the donors excluded seventeen rarely observed V segments, including chromosome 9 orphons, because counts were too low. According to the authors, the approach could potentially be generalized to other disease states and immunological phenotypes. Because the 87-base-pair reads could not distinguish some IMGT-functional V segments, including TRBV6-2 and TRBV6-3, those segments were excluded. An earlier analysis of around 540 of the donors showed that most TCR beta V segments appeared in productive rearrangements either about 87% or about 30% of the time, which broadly matched IMGT annotations. Because HLA typing was missing for some donors at each locus, association tests included only the typed subset.

Sequencing was done on a sample of PBMCs. The rearranged segments are TRBV18 and TRBJ2-7, with 10 bases in between that match TRBD1. This receptor was obtained from a man aged 25-40 years in good health and CMV-seropositive. In nucleotide form, the sequence is TGTGCCAGCTCACACCCGGACAGGGGGAACGAGCAGTACTTC. Its protein reads: CASSHPDRGNEQYF.